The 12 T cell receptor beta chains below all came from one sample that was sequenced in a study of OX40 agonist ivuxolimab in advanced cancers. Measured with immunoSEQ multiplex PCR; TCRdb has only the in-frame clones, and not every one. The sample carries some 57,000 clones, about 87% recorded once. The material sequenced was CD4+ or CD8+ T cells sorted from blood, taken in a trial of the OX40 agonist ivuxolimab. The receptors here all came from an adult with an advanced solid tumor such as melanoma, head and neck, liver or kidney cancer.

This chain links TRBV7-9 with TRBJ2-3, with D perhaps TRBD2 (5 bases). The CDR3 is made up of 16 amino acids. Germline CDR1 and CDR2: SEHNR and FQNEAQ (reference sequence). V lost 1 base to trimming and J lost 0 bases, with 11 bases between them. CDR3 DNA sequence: TGTGCCAGCAGCTTAGAATTCTCTAGCAGCACAGATACGCAGTATTTT. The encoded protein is CASSLEFSSSTDTQYF.

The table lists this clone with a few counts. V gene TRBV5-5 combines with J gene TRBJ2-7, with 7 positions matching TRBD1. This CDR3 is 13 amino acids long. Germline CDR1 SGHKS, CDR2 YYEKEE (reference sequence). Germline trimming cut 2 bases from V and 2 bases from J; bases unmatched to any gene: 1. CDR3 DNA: TGTGCCAGCAGCTTACAGGGGCCCTACGAGCAGTACTTC. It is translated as CASSLQGPYEQYF.

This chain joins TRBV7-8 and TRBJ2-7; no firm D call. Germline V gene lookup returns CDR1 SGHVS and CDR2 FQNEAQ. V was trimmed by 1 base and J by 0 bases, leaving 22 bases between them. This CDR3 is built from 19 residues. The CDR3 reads CASSLVSLPRQPSSYEQYF. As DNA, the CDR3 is TGTGCCAGCAGCTTAGTGTCCTTACCCCGGCAGCCTAGCTCCTACGAGCAGTACTTC.

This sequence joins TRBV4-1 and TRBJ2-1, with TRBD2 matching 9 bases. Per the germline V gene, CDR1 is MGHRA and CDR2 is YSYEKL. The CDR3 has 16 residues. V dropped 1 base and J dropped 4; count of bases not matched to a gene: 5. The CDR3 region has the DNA TGCGCCAGCAGCCAAGTAGCGGGAGAACGGTACAATGAGCAGTTCTTC. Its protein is CASSQVAGERYNEQFF.

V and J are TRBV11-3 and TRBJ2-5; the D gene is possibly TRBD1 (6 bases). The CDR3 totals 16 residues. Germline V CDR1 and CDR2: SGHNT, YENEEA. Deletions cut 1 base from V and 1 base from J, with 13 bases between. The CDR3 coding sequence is TGTGCCAGCAGCTTAGGCTTAGGACAGTCCCAAGAGACCCAGTACTTC. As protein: CASSLGLGQSQETQYF. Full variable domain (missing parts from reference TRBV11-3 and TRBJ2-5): EAGVVQSPRYKIIEKKQPVAFWCNPISGHNTLYWYLQNLGQGPELLIRYENEEAVDDSQLPKDRFSAERLKGVDSTLKIQPAELGDSAVYLCASSLGLGQSQETQYFGPGTRLLVL.

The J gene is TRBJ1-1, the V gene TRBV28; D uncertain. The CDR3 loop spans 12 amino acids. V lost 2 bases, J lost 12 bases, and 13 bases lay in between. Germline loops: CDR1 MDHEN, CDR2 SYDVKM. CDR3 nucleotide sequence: TGTGCCAGCAGTTTAGGGGTTACCCGCACTTTCTTT. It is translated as CASSLGVTRTFF. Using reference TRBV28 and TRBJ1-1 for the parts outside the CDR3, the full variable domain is DVKVTQSSRYLVKRTGEKVFLECVQDMDHENMFWYRQDPGLGLRLIYFSYDVKMKEKGDIPEGYSVSREKKERFSLILESASTNQTSMYLCASSLGVTRTFFGQGTRLTVV.

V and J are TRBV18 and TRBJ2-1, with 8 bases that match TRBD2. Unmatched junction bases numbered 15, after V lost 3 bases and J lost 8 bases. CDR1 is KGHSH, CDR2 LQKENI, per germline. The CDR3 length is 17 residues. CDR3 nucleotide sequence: TGTGCCAGCTCACCTCTCCCCCCCCAGCGGGAGAGGCATGAGCAGTTCTTC. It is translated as CASSPLPPQRERHEQFF. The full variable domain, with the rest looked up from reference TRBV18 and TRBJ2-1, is NAGVMQNPRHLVRRRGQEARLRCSPMKGHSHVYWYRQLPEEGLKFMVYLQKENIIDESGMPKERFSAEFPKEGPSILRIQQVVRGDSAAYFCASSPLPPQRERHEQFFGPGTRLTVL.

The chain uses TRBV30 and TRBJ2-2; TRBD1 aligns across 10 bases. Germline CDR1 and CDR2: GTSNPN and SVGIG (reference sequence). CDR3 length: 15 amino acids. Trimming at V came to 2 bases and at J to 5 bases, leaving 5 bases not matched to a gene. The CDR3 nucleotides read TGTGCCTGGAGTTTCCGGGACAGGGGTACCGGGGAGCTGTTTTTT. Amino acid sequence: CAWSFRDRGTGELFF.

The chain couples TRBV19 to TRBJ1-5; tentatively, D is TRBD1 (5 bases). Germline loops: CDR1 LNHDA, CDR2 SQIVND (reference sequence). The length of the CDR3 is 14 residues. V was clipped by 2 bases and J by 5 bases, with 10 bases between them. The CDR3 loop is CASSIKGSYQPQHF. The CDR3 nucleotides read TGTGCCAGTAGTATAAAGGGGAGTTATCAGCCCCAGCATTTT.

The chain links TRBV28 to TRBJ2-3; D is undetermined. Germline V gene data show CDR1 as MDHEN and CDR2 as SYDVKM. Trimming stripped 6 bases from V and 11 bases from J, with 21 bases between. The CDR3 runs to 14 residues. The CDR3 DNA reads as TGTGCCAGCAGGGGGTGGGCAGATAGTCGTATGCAGTATTTT. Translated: CASRGWADSRMQYF.

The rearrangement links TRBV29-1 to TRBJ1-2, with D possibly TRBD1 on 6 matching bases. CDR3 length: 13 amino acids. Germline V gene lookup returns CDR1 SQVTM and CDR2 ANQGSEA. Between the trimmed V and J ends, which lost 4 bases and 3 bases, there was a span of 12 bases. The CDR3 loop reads CSVVWTAHYGYTF. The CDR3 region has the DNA TGCAGCGTTGTTTGGACAGCGCACTATGGCTACACCTTC.

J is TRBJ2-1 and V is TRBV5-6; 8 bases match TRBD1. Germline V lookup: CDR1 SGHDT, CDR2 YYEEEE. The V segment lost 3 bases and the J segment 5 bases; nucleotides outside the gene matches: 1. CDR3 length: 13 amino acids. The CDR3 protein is CASSWTGNNEQFF. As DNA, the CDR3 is TGTGCCAGCAGCTGGACAGGGAACAATGAGCAGTTCTTC.